This T cell receptor beta chain was profiled in a study of blood T cell repertoires in COVID-19. Looking at the study overall: Acute and convalescent COVID-19 samples came from the United States, Italy and Spain. PBMCs, B-cell-depleted T cells, or T cells provided the cDNA or gDNA that made up the material.

This clone was found once. As handled by the study authors: Nucleated cell number was recorded as an estimate derived from reference gene primer amplification. The table came from immunoSEQ multiplex PCR; TCRdb's copy has only in-frame clones and leaves some out. V and J calls and clone size come straight from that table; D and trimming were deduced from the DNA. Among 75,000 to 90,000 clones, 90% were seen once, and the ten largest hold 1%. With 0 bases removed from V and 3 bases from J, the gap between germline ends came to 11 bases. The length of the CDR3 is 14 residues. Per germline, CDR1 GTSNPN and CDR2 SVGIG (reference sequence).

The sample taken for sequencing was peripheral blood. This clonotype was sampled from a woman aged 45-65 years in a cohort sampled during active COVID-19. The J gene is TRBJ1-2, the V gene TRBV30, with TRBD1 as a possible D gene (6 bases). Here the CDR3 reads CAWSVSQGYYGYTF. The CDR3 DNA is TGTGCCTGGAGTGTAAGTCAGGGGTACTATGGCTACACCTTC. The full variable domain, rest sourced from reference TRBV30 and TRBJ1-2, is SQTIHQWPATLVQPVGSPLSLECTVEGTSNPNLYWYRQAAGRGLQLLFYSVGIGQISSEVPQNLSASRPQDRQFILSSKKLLLSDSGFYLCAWSVSQGYYGYTFGSGTRLTVV.